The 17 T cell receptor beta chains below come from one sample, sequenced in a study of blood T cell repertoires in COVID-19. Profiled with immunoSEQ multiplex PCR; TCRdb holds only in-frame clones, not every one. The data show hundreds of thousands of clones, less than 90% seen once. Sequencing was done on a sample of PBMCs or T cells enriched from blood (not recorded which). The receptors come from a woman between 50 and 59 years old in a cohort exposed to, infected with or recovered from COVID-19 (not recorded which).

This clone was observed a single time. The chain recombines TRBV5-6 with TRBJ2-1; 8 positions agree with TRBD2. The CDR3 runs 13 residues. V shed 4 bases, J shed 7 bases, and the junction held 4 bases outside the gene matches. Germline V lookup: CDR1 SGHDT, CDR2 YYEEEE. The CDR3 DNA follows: TGTGCCAGCAGCGCGGGGGGCCGGAATGAGCAGTTCTTC. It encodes CASSAGGRNEQFF.

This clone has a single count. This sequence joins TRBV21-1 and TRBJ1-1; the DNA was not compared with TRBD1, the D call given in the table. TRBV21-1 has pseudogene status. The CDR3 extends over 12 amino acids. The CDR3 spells CASSNQNTEAFF. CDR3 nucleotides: TGTGCCAGCAGCAATCAGAACACTGAAGCTTTCTTT.

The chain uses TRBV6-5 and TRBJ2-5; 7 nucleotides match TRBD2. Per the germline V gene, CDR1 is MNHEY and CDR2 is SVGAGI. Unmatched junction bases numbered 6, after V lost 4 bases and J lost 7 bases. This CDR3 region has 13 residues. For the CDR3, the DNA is TGTGCCAGCAGTTCAGCGGGACTCGGGACCCAGTACTTC. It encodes CASSSAGLGTQYF.

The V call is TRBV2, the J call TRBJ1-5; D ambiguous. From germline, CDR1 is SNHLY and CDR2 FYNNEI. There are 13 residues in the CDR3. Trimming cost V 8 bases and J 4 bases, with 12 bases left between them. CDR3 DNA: TGTGCCAGCGGTCGGGAATATAATCAGCCCCAGCATTTT. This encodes CASGREYNQPQHF.

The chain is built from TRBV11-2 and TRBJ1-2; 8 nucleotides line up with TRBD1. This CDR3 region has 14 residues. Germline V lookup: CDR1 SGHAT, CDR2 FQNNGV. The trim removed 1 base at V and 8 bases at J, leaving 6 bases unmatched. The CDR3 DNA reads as TGTGCCAGCAGCTTAGGACAGGGGACAGAGGGCTACACCTTC. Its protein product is CASSLGQGTEGYTF.

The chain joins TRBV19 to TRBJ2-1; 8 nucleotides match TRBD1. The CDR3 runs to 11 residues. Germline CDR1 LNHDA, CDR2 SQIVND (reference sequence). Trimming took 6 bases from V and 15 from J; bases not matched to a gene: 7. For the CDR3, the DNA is TGTGCCAGTAGCACGGACAGGGTGGGGTTCTTC. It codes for CASSTDRVGFF. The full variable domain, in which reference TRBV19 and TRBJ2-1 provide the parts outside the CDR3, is DGGITQSPKYLFRKEGQNVTLSCEQNLNHDAMYWYRQDPGQGLRLIYYSQIVNDFQKGDIAEGYSVSREKKESFPLTVTSAQKNPTAFYLCASSTDRVGFFGPGTRLTVL.

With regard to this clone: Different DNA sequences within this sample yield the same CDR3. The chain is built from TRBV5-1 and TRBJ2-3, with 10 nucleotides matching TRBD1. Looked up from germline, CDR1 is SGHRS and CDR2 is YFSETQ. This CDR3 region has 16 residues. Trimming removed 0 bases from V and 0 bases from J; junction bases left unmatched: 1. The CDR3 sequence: CASSLAGQGSTDTQYF. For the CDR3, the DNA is TGCGCCAGCAGCTTGGCGGGACAGGGGAGCACAGATACGCAGTATTTT.

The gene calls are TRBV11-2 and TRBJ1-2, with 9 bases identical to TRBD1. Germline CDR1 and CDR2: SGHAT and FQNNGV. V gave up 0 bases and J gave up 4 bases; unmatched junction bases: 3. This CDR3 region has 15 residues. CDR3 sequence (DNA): TGTGCCAGCAGCTTAGACCACAGGGGGCTCTATGGCTACACCTTC. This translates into CASSLDHRGLYGYTF.

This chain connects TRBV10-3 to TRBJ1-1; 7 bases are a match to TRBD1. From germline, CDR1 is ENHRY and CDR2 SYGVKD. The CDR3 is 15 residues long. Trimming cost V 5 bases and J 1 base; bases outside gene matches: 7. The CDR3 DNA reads TGTGCCATCAGTAGTGGGCGGACAGGGAACACTGAAGCTTTCTTT. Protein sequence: CAISSGRTGNTEAFF.

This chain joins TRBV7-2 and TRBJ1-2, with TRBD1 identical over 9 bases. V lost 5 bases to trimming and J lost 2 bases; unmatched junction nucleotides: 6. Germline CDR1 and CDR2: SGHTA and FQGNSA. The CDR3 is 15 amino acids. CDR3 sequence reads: CASSNTGTGNYGYTF. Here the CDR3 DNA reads TGTGCCAGCAGCAATACCGGGACAGGGAACTATGGCTACACCTTC.

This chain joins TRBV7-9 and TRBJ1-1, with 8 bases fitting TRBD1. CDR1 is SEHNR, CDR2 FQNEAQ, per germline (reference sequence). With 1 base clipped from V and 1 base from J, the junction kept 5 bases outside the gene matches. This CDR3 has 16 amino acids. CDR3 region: CASSLGWDRSNTEAFF. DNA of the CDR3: TGTGCCAGCAGCTTAGGATGGGACAGGTCGAACACTGAAGCTTTCTTT.

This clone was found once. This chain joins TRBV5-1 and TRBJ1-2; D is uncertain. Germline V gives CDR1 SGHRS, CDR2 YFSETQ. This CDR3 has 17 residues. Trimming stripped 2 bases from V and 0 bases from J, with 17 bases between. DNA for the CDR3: TGCGCCAGCAGCTTAACGTCTCAGACACTCGCTAACTATGGCTACACCTTC. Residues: CASSLTSQTLANYGYTF.

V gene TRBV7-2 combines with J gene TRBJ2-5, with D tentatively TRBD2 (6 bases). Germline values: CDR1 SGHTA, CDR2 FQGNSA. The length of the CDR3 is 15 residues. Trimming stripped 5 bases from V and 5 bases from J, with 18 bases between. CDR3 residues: CASSPPGDGRETQYF. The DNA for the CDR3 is TGTGCCAGCAGCCCCCCGGGGGACGGAAGGGAGACCCAGTACTTC.

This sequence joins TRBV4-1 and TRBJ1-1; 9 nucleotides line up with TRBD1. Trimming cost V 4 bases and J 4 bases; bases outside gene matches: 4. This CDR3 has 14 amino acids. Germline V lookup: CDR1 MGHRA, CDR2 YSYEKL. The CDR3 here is CASSRGDRATEAFF. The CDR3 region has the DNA TGCGCCAGCAGCCGGGGGGACAGGGCCACTGAAGCTTTCTTT.

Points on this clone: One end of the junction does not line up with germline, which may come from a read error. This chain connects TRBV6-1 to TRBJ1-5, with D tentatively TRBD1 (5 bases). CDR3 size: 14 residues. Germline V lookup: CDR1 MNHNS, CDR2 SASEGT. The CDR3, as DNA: TGTGCCAGCAGAGAAGACAGTCACAATCAGCCCCAGCATTTT. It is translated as CASREDSHNQPQHF.

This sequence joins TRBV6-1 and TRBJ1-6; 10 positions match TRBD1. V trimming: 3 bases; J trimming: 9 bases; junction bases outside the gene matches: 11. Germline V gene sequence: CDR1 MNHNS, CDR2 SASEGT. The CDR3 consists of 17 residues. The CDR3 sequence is CASSEFFRQGARSPLHF. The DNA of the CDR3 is TGTGCCAGCAGTGAGTTCTTTCGACAGGGGGCCCGTTCACCCCTCCACTTT.

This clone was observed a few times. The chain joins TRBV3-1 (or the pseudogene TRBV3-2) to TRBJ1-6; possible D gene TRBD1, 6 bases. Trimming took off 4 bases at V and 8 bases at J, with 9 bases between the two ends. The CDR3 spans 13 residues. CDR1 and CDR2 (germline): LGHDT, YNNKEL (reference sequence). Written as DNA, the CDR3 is TGTGCCAGCAGCCGGGCAGGGGATTCACCCCTCCACTTT. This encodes CASSRAGDSPLHF.